The 21 T cell receptor beta chains below all came from one sample that was sequenced in a study of cytomegalovirus exposure and HLA in healthy donors. Both 60 Vbeta primers and 13 Jbeta primers went into the PCR. Data came from immunoSEQ multiplex PCR; TCRdb stores just in-frame clones and leaves some out. The sample holds under 200,000 clones; 70% to 90% are singletons and the top ten take about 10%. The specimen was PBMCs. Receptors originate from a man between 18 and 35 years old in good health and CMV-seropositive.

The chain joins TRBV30 to TRBJ1-1; D ambiguous. The germline V gene has CDR1 GTSNPN and CDR2 SVGIG (reference sequence). This CDR3 spans 13 amino acids. Trimming removed 8 bases from V and 1 base from J, with 14 bases in between. The CDR3 loop reads CAASGRWNTEAFF. CDR3 nucleotides: TGTGCCGCAAGCGGGCGCTGGAACACTGAAGCTTTCTTT.

This clone was counted a single time. CDR3 DNA sequence: TGTGCCAGCAGCTTAGCAGGGGGCAGCCGGGAGCAGTACTTC. Translated, it gives CASSLAGGSREQYF. The chain uses TRBV7-6 and TRBJ2-5; D is possibly TRBD1 (7 bases). Trimming shortened V by 0 bases and J by 11 bases, and 16 bases separated the two germline ends. CDR3 length equals 14 residues. Germline V gene sequence: CDR1 SGHVS, CDR2 FNYEAQ.

The V and J genes are TRBV7-9 and TRBJ2-7, with unresolved D. There are 12 residues in the CDR3. Trimming left V 4 bases short and J 6 bases short, with 10 bases between. Germline CDR1 reads SEHNR; CDR2 reads FQNEAQ (reference sequence). CDR3 in amino acids: CASSSAYSEQYF. The CDR3, as DNA: TGTGCCAGCAGCTCCGCGTATAGCGAGCAGTACTTC. The full variable domain, its missing parts supplied by reference TRBV7-9 and TRBJ2-7, is DTGVSQNPRHKITKRGQNVTFRCDPISEHNRLYWYRQTLGQGPEFLTYFQNEAQLEKSRLLSDRFSAERPKGSFSTLEIQRTEQGDSAMYLCASSSAYSEQYFGPGTRLTVT.

V gene TRBV7-9 combines with J gene TRBJ1-2; tentative D call: TRBD1 (5 bases). The CDR3 has 14 residues. Germline CDR1 reads SEHNR; CDR2 reads FQNEAQ (reference sequence). Deletions cut 5 bases from V and 8 bases from J, with 18 bases between. The CDR3 nucleotides read TGTGCCAGCAGCGCAGGGACTACATGGCAGGGCTACACCTTC. It specifies CASSAGTTWQGYTF.

The CDR3 bases are TGTGCCAGCAGCTCCGACAGGGGCTACGAGCAGTACTTC. Translated, it gives CASSSDRGYEQYF. The gene calls are TRBV13 and TRBJ2-7, with TRBD1 matching over 8 bases. Unmatched junction bases numbered 2, after V lost 4 bases and J lost 3 bases. CDR1 is PRHDT and CDR2 is FYEKMQ in the germline V gene (reference sequence). The CDR3 is 13 amino acids.

Here the CDR3 DNA reads TGTGCCTGGTCTATAGGAACGGGAACCTACGAGCAGTACTTC. Protein sequence: CAWSIGTGTYEQYF. The chain recombines TRBV30 with TRBJ2-7; D is possibly TRBD2 (5 bases). CDR1 is GTSNPN and CDR2 is SVGIG in the germline V gene (reference sequence). V was cut by 5 bases and J by 2 bases, with 16 bases left in between. This CDR3 region has 14 residues.

This sequence joins TRBV5-1 and TRBJ1-1; 10 bases agree with TRBD1. The CDR3 is 17 amino acids. Germline V lookup: CDR1 SGHRS, CDR2 YFSETQ. Trimming took 4 bases from V and 0 from J; bases not matched to a gene: 9. CDR3 DNA: TGCGCCAGCAGCCGAGCCGGGACAGGGGCACTGAACACTGAAGCTTTCTTT. Its protein is CASSRAGTGALNTEAFF.

The CDR3 region is CASDFRGGFTEAFF. For the CDR3, the DNA is TGTGCCAGCGACTTCAGGGGCGGGTTCACTGAAGCTTTCTTT. This sequence joins TRBV7-9 and TRBJ1-1, with D possibly matching TRBD1 (6 bases). The CDR3 length is 14 residues. Trimming took 8 bases from V and 4 from J, leaving 17 bases between them. Germline CDR1 reads SEHNR; CDR2 reads FQNEAQ (reference sequence). The variable domain in full, with the rest retrieved from reference TRBV7-9 and TRBJ1-1, is DTGVSQNPRHKITKRGQNVTFRCDPISEHNRLYWYRQTLGQGPEFLTYFQNEAQLEKSRLLSDRFSAERPKGSFSTLEIQRTEQGDSAMYLCASDFRGGFTEAFFGQGTRLTVV.

This clone was seen only a few times. The chain recombines TRBV4-3 with TRBJ2-1; 8 bases line up with TRBD2. The CDR3 totals 16 residues. Looked up from germline, CDR1 is LGHNA and CDR2 is YSLEER. V shed 0 bases and J 5 bases; nucleotides not matched to a gene: 6. As DNA, the CDR3 is TGCGCCAGCAGCCAAGATCCCAGCGGGGGAAACAATGAGCAGTTCTTC. Translation gives CASSQDPSGGNNEQFF.

The V and J genes are TRBV4-1 and TRBJ1-4; D remains ambiguous. Germline CDR1 MGHRA, CDR2 YSYEKL. The CDR3 length is 15 residues. The ends were cut back, 3 bases at V and 0 bases at J, with 8 bases in the middle. The CDR3 DNA reads as TGCGCCAGCAGCCACCAGATGTCAACTAATGAAAAACTGTTTTTT. Amino acids: CASSHQMSTNEKLFF.

This sequence joins TRBV19 and TRBJ2-6; TRBD1 might be the D (6 bases). The CDR3 length is 17 residues. Deletions cut 5 bases from V and 1 base from J, with 15 bases between. The germline V gene has CDR1 LNHDA and CDR2 SQIVND (reference sequence). The CDR3 nucleotides read TGTGCCAGTAGTGACCCAACAGGGCCATCTGGGGCCAACGTCCTGACTTTC. Amino acids: CASSDPTGPSGANVLTF.

The chain recombines TRBV30 with TRBJ2-3, with 8 positions matching TRBD2. The J segment lost 2 bases and the V segment lost 8 bases, leaving 6 bases of the junction unmatched. The CDR3 runs to 13 residues. CDR1 is GTSNPN, CDR2 SVGIG, per germline (reference sequence). The CDR3 region has the DNA TGTGCCATGACTAGCGCCCACACAGATACGCAGTATTTT. It translates to CAMTSAHTDTQYF.

The chain employs TRBV7-9 and TRBJ1-2; D remains ambiguous. V was trimmed by 3 bases and J by 4 bases, leaving 6 bases between them. The V gene's germline CDR1 is SEHNR and CDR2 FQNEAQ (reference sequence). The CDR3 is 12 amino acids. CDR3 sequence reads: CASSFSVYGYTF. The DNA of the CDR3 is TGTGCCAGCAGCTTTAGTGTCTATGGCTACACCTTC.

The genes are TRBV6-1 and TRBJ1-2; 8 nucleotides line up with TRBD1. The CDR3 loop spans 13 amino acids. Unmatched junction bases numbered 4, after V lost 6 bases and J lost 4 bases. CDR1 MNHNS and CDR2 SASEGT come from the germline V gene. CDR3 amino acids: CASSVDRGYGYTF. The DNA of the CDR3 is TGTGCCAGCAGCGTAGACAGGGGCTATGGCTACACCTTC.

The chain joins TRBV30 to TRBJ2-1, with 12 bases aligning to TRBD2. Germline V lookup: CDR1 GTSNPN, CDR2 SVGIG (reference sequence). The CDR3 is 15 residues long. V lost 7 bases, J lost 1 base, and 5 bases stayed unmatched. The CDR3 protein is CASQGLAGSYNEQFF. The CDR3 bases are TGTGCCTCGCAAGGACTAGCGGGGTCCTACAATGAGCAGTTCTTC.

The genes are TRBV29-1 and TRBJ2-5; 8 bases are a match to TRBD1. The germline V gene encodes CDR1 SQVTM and CDR2 ANQGSEA. V lost 3 bases to trimming and J lost 5 bases; unmatched junction nucleotides: 5. This CDR3 contains 13 residues. The CDR3 is CSVEGQVRETQYF. The CDR3 coding sequence is TGCAGCGTTGAGGGACAGGTACGGGAGACCCAGTACTTC.

The genes are TRBV7-8 and TRBJ2-2; the D gene is possibly TRBD2 (5 bases). V was trimmed by 5 bases and J by 3 bases, leaving 16 bases between them. The V gene's germline CDR1 is SGHVS and CDR2 FQNEAQ. CDR3 length: 16 amino acids. The CDR3 region is CASSPPRRQDTGELFF. CDR3 DNA: TGTGCCAGCAGCCCCCCGAGGAGGCAGGACACCGGGGAGCTGTTTTTT.

The V and J genes are TRBV4-3 and TRBJ1-1; D is undetermined. The CDR3 consists of 13 residues. With 0 bases removed from V and 5 bases from J, the gap between germline ends came to 7 bases. Germline values: CDR1 LGHNA, CDR2 YSLEER. CDR3: CASSQDRGTEAFF. The CDR3 nucleotides read TGCGCCAGCAGCCAAGATCGGGGTACTGAAGCTTTCTTT.

This clone was seen only once. The chain is built from TRBV5-1 and TRBJ2-2; TRBD1 matches at 12 bases. V trimming: 2 bases; J trimming: 7 bases; junction bases outside the gene matches: 6. The CDR3 is 16 residues long. Looked up from germline, CDR1 is SGHRS and CDR2 is YFSETQ. The CDR3 bases are TGCGCCAGCAGCTTAGCCGGGACAGGGGGCGGCGGGGAGCTGTTTTTT. This sequence encodes CASSLAGTGGGGELFF.

The rearrangement links TRBV7-8 to TRBJ1-2; D possibly corresponds to TRBD1 (6 bases). CDR3 length: 18 residues. Germline CDR1 reads SGHVS; CDR2 reads FQNEAQ. Trimming took 5 bases from V and 0 from J, leaving 22 bases between them. Here the CDR3 reads CASSNLTQGGWTNYGYTF. CDR3 coding DNA: TGTGCCAGCAGCAACCTGACACAGGGTGGGTGGACTAACTATGGCTACACCTTC.

About this clone: In the same sample, other DNA sequences code for this CDR3. This chain links TRBV6-1 with TRBJ1-2, with 7 positions matching TRBD1. Germline V gene data show CDR1 as MNHNS and CDR2 as SASEGT. The J segment lost 2 bases and the V segment lost 4 bases, leaving 4 bases of the junction unmatched. The CDR3 has 14 amino acids. The CDR3 sequence is CASSAGTANYGYTF. For the CDR3, the DNA is TGTGCCAGCAGTGCCGGGACAGCGAACTATGGCTACACCTTC.